The entry that follows covers one TCR beta chain sequence. As handled by the study authors: Estimates of nucleated cell counts were drawn from the amplification of reference gene primers. Repertoires were generated with immunoSEQ multiplex PCR, while TCRdb's copy carries only in-frame clones and drops some. V and J calls and clone size follow that table, whereas D and trimming were derived from the DNA. The sample records fewer than 200,000 clones, 82% being singletons. The data originate from a study of blood T cell repertoires in COVID-19. Study context: Sources were T cells, B-cell-depleted T cells, or PBMCs; the material itself was cDNA or gDNA.

While infection was still active, Seattle patients were enrolled and then followed longitudinally. Sequenced sample: peripheral blood. The sequence was obtained from a woman aged 60-75 years with COVID-19, enrolled during active disease.

Written as DNA, the CDR3 is TGTGCCAGCAGTTTAGGGACAGGGATTTCTGATACGCAGTATTTT. This translates into CASSLGTGISDTQYF. V and J are TRBV28 and TRBJ2-3, with 9 nucleotides matching TRBD1. In germline, CDR1 is MDHEN, CDR2 SYDVKM. This CDR3 contains 15 residues. With V trimmed by 2 bases and J by 6 bases, 6 bases remained unmatched. The variable domain in full, completed from reference TRBV28 and TRBJ2-3, reads DVKVTQSSRYLVKRTGEKVFLECVQDMDHENMFWYRQDPGLGLRLIYFSYDVKMKEKGDIPEGYSVSREKKERFSLILESASTNQTSMYLCASSLGTGISDTQYFGPGTRLTVL.